The T cell receptor (beta chain) under discussion was sequenced for a study of T cells after yellow fever vaccination (dated by TCRdb to about 2019). At the level of the whole study: Libraries from fractions with low cell numbers were prepared with the SMART-Seq v4 Ultra Low Input RNA kit. To track T-cell clones before and after primary and booster YFV17D yellow fever vaccination, bulk TCR alpha and beta repertoires were sequenced longitudinally. The cohort comprised two healthy male donors, one aged 18 to 29 and one aged 30 to 40 years. Bulk PBMC replicates and cell subsets were isolated from blood drawn at multiple timepoints before and after both primary and secondary immunization. General findings and caveats noted by the study authors: Computational filtering was required because FACS-sorted repertoires could contain abundant contaminating clonotypes from the bulk population. Compared with the primary T-cell response, the secondary T-cell response was weaker but faster, peaking on day 5 rather than day 15. A small fraction of clonotypes showed up in both the CD4 and CD8 compartments, probably as a result of convergent recombination. Most clones expanded after primary vaccination were re-detected after the booster (around 96% of CD4 and around nine tenths of CD8), suggesting broad memory maintenance. Only a couple of donors were included in the study, so the extent to which the findings can be generalized is limited.

The germline V gene (reference sequence) sets CDR1 to LNHNV and CDR2 to YYDKDF. Trimming costs V 0 bases and J 3 bases, and their ends lie 8 bases apart. The CDR3, cysteine through phenylalanine, is 14 amino acids long. Only the CDR3 region is kept as DNA, spanning 42 bases read in frame from base 1. This clonotype was observed many times. No antigen is known for it. No base qualities exist here, and no much larger clone lies one base off it. This specimen's treatment or condition label, per the study, means: live attenuated yellow fever vaccine strain. A standard Ficoll-Paque protocol was used to isolate PBMCs from peripheral blood. Dynabeads CD4 and CD8 positive selection kits were used to isolate CD4 and CD8 T-cell fractions. TriZol was used to extract RNA from bulk PBMCs, from CD4 and CD8 fractions, and from dextramer-positive and dextramer-negative fractions. The sequencer listed for this sample is Illumina NovaSeq 6000. TCR cDNA was synthesized by 5'RACE template switching, through which a universal primer site and unique molecular identifiers were introduced. cDNA synthesis was primed from both the TCR alpha and TCR beta constant segments. Two PCR steps were used to amplify libraries, with sample barcodes and sequencing adapters being added in the second step. Sequencing of libraries was performed on Illumina HiSeq 2500 (2x100 bp) or NovaSeq (2x150 bp). Under the source paper's analysis protocol: MIGEC handled demultiplexing of reads and collapsing into UMI consensus sequences, while MiXCR performed V(D)J alignment. Vaccine-responding clonotypes were defined with edgeR using replicate PBMC samples, requiring FDR below 0.01 and a log2 fold change above 5 up to day 15. Each bulk clonotype received a CD4 or CD8 identity based on whether the sequenced CD4 or CD8 repertoire contained that clonotype at higher abundance. TCRdb applied fastp at Q25 and MiXCR to the public reads, then kept only in-frame beta chains. Rows merge per CDR3 protein into single entries with the most common DNA and genes. The V and J calls follow TCRdb's processing rather than the paper's. The sample yields some 290,000 distinct CDR3 sequences; roughly a tenth were counted once. The ten largest clones add up to 3.3% of the sample.

Sequences were derived from CD4+ T cells sorted from PBMCs, sampled 45 days after the yellow fever booster vaccination. This sequence was found in a man aged 18 to 30 who received the YFV17D yellow fever vaccine. The chain uses TRBV15 and TRBJ2-5; no D gene can be assigned with confidence. This receptor carries the CDR3 CATSRDPTKETQYF. The nucleotide sequence is TGTGCCACCAGCAGAGATCCTACAAAAGAGACCCAGTACTTC.